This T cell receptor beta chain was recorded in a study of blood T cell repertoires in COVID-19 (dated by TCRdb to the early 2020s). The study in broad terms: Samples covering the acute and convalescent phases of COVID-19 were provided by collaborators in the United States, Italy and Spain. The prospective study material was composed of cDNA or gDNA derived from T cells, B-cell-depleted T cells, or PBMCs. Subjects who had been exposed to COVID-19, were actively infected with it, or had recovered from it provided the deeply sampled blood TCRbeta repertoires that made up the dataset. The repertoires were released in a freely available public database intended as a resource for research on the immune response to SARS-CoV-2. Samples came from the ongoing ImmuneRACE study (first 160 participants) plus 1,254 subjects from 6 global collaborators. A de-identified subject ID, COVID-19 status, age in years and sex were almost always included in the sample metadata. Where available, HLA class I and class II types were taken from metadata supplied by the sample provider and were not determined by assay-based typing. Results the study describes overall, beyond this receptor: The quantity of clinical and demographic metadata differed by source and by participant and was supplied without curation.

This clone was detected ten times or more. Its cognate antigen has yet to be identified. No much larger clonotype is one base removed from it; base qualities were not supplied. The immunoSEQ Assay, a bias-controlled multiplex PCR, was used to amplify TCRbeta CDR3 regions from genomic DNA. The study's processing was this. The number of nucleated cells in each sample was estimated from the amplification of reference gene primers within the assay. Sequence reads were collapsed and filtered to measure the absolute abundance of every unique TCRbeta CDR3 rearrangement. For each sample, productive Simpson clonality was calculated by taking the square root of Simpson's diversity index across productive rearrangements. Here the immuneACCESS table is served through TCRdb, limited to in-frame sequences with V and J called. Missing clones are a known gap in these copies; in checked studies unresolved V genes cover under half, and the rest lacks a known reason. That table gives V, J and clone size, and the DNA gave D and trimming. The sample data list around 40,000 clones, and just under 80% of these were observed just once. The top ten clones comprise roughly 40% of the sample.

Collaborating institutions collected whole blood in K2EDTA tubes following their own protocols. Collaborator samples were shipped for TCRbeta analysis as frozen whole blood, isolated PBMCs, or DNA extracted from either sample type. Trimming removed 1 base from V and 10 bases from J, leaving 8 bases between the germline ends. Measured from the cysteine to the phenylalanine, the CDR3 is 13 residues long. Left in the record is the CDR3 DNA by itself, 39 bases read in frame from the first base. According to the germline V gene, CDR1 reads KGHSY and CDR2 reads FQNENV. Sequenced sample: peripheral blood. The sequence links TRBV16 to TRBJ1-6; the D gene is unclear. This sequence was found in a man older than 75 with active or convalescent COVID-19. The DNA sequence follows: TGTGCCAGCAGCCAATTTAACAGATCACCCCTCCACTTT. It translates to CASSQFNRSPLHF. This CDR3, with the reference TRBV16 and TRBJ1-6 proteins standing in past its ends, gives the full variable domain GEEVAQTPKHLVRGEGQKAKLYCAPIKGHSYVFWYQQVLKNEFKFLISFQNENVFDETGMPKERFSAKCLPNSPCSLEIQATKLEDSAVYFCASSQFNRSPLHFGNGTRLTVT.